Presented here are 31 T cell receptor beta chains from one specimen sequenced in a study of response to subunit inactivated influenza vaccine (dated by TCRdb to between 2018 and 2020). The library was prepared using RT-PCR. Sequencer: Illumina HiSeq 2500. TCRdb redid the processing of the public reads, applying fastp at Q25 and MiXCR, and retained in-frame beta chains. Records with the same CDR3 protein are collapsed into one entry carrying the most frequent genes and DNA. A total of about 570,000 distinct CDR3 sequences appear in this sample, over 9% of them only once. The ten largest clones take up 11% of the sample. These data were also filed under a second study, of T cells expressing NK-cell markers. The second study's paper adds: 5'RACE template switching, by which a universal primer site and unique molecular identifiers were added, was used to make TCR beta cDNA libraries.

Sequenced here: PBMCs from blood, sampled on the day of vaccination. The source of these receptors is a man over 45 who received an inactivated influenza vaccine. Donor details come from another sample of the same person, matched by shared clones.

The chain recombines TRBV2 with TRBJ1-1; D possibly corresponds to TRBD1 (5 bases). Trimming pared 6 bases from V and 4 bases from J, leaving 12 bases between. Germline lookup yields CDR1 SNHLY and CDR2 FYNNEI. The CDR3 has 13 residues. The CDR3 region is CASRIQRGTEAFF. Written as DNA, the CDR3 is TGTGCCAGCAGGATTCAAAGGGGCACTGAAGCTTTCTTT.

In this sample, this clonotype turned up a few times. The chain links TRBV15 to TRBJ2-3, with 7 bases fitting TRBD2. J was trimmed by 0 bases and V by 8 bases; bases with no gene match: 2. This CDR3 contains 13 residues. Per the germline V gene, CDR1 is LNHNV and CDR2 is YYDKDF (reference sequence). The CDR3 DNA sequence: TGTGCCACCCGGGGGGTTAGCACAGATACGCAGTATTTT. It specifies CATRGVSTDTQYF. The whole variable domain, filled in from reference TRBV15 and TRBJ2-3, reads DAMVIQNPRYQVTQFGKPVTLSCSQTLNHNVMYWYQQKSSQAPKLLFHYYDKDFNNEADTPDNFQSRRPNTSFCFLDIRSPGLGDTAMYLCATRGVSTDTQYFGPGTRLTVL.

The V call is TRBV10-2, the J call TRBJ2-1, with D possibly TRBD1 on 6 matching bases. V lost 7 bases and J 0 bases, leaving 13 bases between the germline ends. Germline CDR1 WSHSY, CDR2 SAAADI. The CDR3 loop spans 15 amino acids. In DNA form, the CDR3 reads TGCGCCAGCAAGAACAGGGTTGGCTCCTACAATGAGCAGTTCTTC. Translated: CASKNRVGSYNEQFF.

This clonotype appeared a few times. The J gene is TRBJ2-3, the V gene TRBV5-1; a weak D match, TRBD1 (6 bases). The germline V gene encodes CDR1 SGHRS and CDR2 YFSETQ. Trimming pared 5 bases from V and 7 bases from J, leaving 20 bases between. This CDR3 has 15 amino acids. The CDR3 is CASSWGQYSRNTQYF. CDR3 DNA: TGCGCCAGCAGTTGGGGACAATATAGTCGAAATACGCAGTATTTT.

The table lists this clonotype with a few counts. This chain joins TRBV3-1 and TRBJ2-2; 7 positions agree with TRBD2. The junction had 6 bases not matched to a gene; V was cut back by 4 bases and J by 1 base. CDR1 is LGHDT, CDR2 YNNKEL, per germline (reference sequence). The CDR3 length is 16 residues. Here the CDR3 DNA reads TGTGCCAGCAGCCCCACTAGCGAACGGAACACCGGGGAGCTGTTTTTT. Translated: CASSPTSERNTGELFF.

V and J are TRBV15 and TRBJ2-4; 11 positions match TRBD1. Losses at the gene ends were 2 bases for V and 8 bases for J; bases not matched to a gene: 8. Germline V gene lookup returns CDR1 LNHNV and CDR2 YYDKDF (reference sequence). This CDR3 comprises 16 residues. CDR3 DNA: TGTGCCACCAGCAGATCGCCGGGACAGGGGGTTGACATTCAGTACTTC. Translated: CATSRSPGQGVDIQYF. The full variable domain, rest sourced from reference TRBV15 and TRBJ2-4, is DAMVIQNPRYQVTQFGKPVTLSCSQTLNHNVMYWYQQKSSQAPKLLFHYYDKDFNNEADTPDNFQSRRPNTSFCFLDIRSPGLGDTAMYLCATSRSPGQGVDIQYFGAGTRLSVL.

This clonotype has just a few counts. The chain joins TRBV5-1 to TRBJ2-3; 10 nucleotides match TRBD2. Germline CDR1 reads SGHRS; CDR2 reads YFSETQ. Germline trimming cut 1 base from V and 1 base from J; bases unmatched to any gene: 9. CDR3 length equals 18 residues. The CDR3: CASSLTLKRGGRTDTQYF. CDR3 bases: TGCGCCAGCAGCTTGACCTTAAAGCGGGGGGGCCGCACAGATACGCAGTATTTT.

This clonotype showed up just a few times. The chain couples TRBV6-1 to TRBJ1-1, with TRBD1 as a possible D gene (6 bases). Germline-derived CDR1 and CDR2 are MNHNS and SASEGT. This CDR3 region has 13 residues. V dropped 5 bases and J dropped 5 bases, with 12 bases sitting between them. The CDR3: CASSKQGRTEAFF. The CDR3 DNA follows: TGTGCCAGCAGTAAACAGGGAAGAACTGAAGCTTTCTTT.

V usage is TRBV3-1 and J usage is TRBJ2-7; 9 bases fit TRBD2. Germline trimming cut 4 bases from V and 8 bases from J; bases unmatched to any gene: 12. Germline V lookup: CDR1 LGHDT, CDR2 YNNKEL (reference sequence). This CDR3 is 15 amino acids long. CDR3 residues: CASSPASGGTTKQYF. The CDR3 nucleotides read TGTGCCAGCAGCCCGGCCAGCGGGGGGACAACTAAGCAGTACTTC.

The chain employs TRBV20-1 and TRBJ2-5; 9 nucleotides agree with TRBD2. Trimming at V came to 3 bases and at J to 2 bases, leaving 4 bases not matched to a gene. This CDR3 spans 14 amino acids. The germline V gene encodes CDR1 DFQATT and CDR2 SNEGSKA (reference sequence). CDR3 loop: CSASRAGGQETQYF. The CDR3 DNA reads TGCAGTGCTAGCAGAGCGGGGGGACAAGAGACCCAGTACTTC.

The genes are TRBV20-1 and TRBJ1-2, with 7 bases lining up with TRBD1. Germline values: CDR1 DFQATT, CDR2 SNEGSKA (reference sequence). The CDR3 consists of 14 residues. Losses at the gene ends were 6 bases for V and 3 bases for J; bases not matched to a gene: 10. CDR3 sequence: CSAETGVEYYGYTF. CDR3 bases: TGCAGTGCAGAAACAGGGGTGGAGTACTATGGCTACACCTTC.

This clonotype was seen a few times. The chain couples TRBV5-1 to TRBJ2-3; weak D call: TRBD1 (6 bases). Trimming left V 0 bases short and J 4 bases short, with 18 bases between. The length of the CDR3 is 17 residues. In germline, CDR1 is SGHRS, CDR2 YFSETQ. The CDR3 nucleotides are TGCGCCAGCAGCTTGGTGGCTAGCTCCTGGGGGCCAGATACGCAGTATTTT. It translates to CASSLVASSWGPDTQYF.

V and J are TRBV29-1 and TRBJ2-4; perhaps TRBD1 as D (6 bases). Germline assignment: CDR1 SQVTM and CDR2 ANQGSEA. CDR3 size: 16 residues. V dropped 7 bases and J dropped 7 bases, with 26 bases sitting between them. In nucleotides, the CDR3 is TGCAGCGCCGGAGACGGAGTTGGGGGAACAGGGAACATTCAGTACTTC. It codes for CSAGDGVGGTGNIQYF.

This chain joins TRBV24-1 and TRBJ1-4, with TRBD1 as a possible D gene (5 bases). The CDR3 contains 12 residues. Trimming removed 0 bases from V and 14 bases from J, with 9 bases in between. CDR1 and CDR2 (germline): KGHDR, SFDVKD. Written as DNA, the CDR3 is TGTGCCACCAGTGATTTGTCGGGACTCCTGTTTTTT. Translation gives CATSDLSGLLFF.

This clonotype was observed at least ten times. The genes are TRBV12-3 or TRBV12-4 and TRBJ2-2; no clear D gene. CDR3 size: 11 residues. The V end lost 5 bases, the J end lost 5 bases, and 3 bases lay between the germline ends. This CDR3 reads CASSQTGELFF. As DNA, the CDR3 is TGTGCCAGCAGTCAGACCGGGGAGCTGTTTTTT.

This chain links TRBV5-1 with TRBJ2-1; D is perhaps TRBD2 (5 bases). V was clipped by 0 bases and J by 6 bases, with 13 bases between them. Germline V CDR1 and CDR2: SGHRS, YFSETQ. The CDR3 has 15 residues. In DNA, the CDR3 is TGCGCCAGCAGCTTGGAAGGGAGTCGGGCCAATGAGCAGTTCTTC. This encodes CASSLEGSRANEQFF. The complete variable domain, with remaining parts taken from reference TRBV5-1 and TRBJ2-1, reads KAGVTQTPRYLIKTRGQQVTLSCSPISGHRSVSWYQQTPGQGLQFLFEYFSETQRNKGNFPGRFSGRQFSNSRSEMNVSTLELGDSALYLCASSLEGSRANEQFFGPGTRLTVL.

This clonotype was detected only a few times. The CDR3 DNA follows: TGCGCCAGCAGCCCACCTAACAGACGCACAGATACGCAGTATTTT. Translation: CASSPPNRRTDTQYF. V is TRBV4-1 and J is TRBJ2-3; no firm D call. V shed 4 bases and J shed 1 base, with 12 bases lying between them. Germline V gives CDR1 MGHRA, CDR2 YSYEKL. This CDR3 spans 15 amino acids.

V gene TRBV20-1 combines with J gene TRBJ2-7; no clear D gene. V was pared by 2 bases and J by 6 bases, with 14 bases between. CDR3 size: 13 residues. Germline CDR1 DFQATT, CDR2 SNEGSKA (reference sequence). Written as DNA, the CDR3 is TGCAGTGCTAGACCACAACGACCCGGCGAGCAGTACTTC. It translates to CSARPQRPGEQYF.

About this clonotype: A read error may account for a junction end that differs from germline. This rearrangement joins TRBV6-5 to TRBJ2-1; D may be TRBD2 (6 bases). The CDR3 loop spans 14 amino acids. CDR1 is MNHEY, CDR2 SVGAGI, per germline. Here the CDR3 reads CASSYGKASPRRVF. The CDR3 DNA is TGTGCCAGCAGTTACGGGAAGGCTAGCCCCAGGAGGGTCTTC.

This clonotype was seen many times. V and J are TRBV15 and TRBJ2-3, with a tentative D call TRBD2 (6 bases). V was trimmed by 3 bases and J by 0 bases, leaving 13 bases between them. CDR1 is LNHNV and CDR2 is YYDKDF in the germline V gene (reference sequence). The CDR3 contains 16 residues. In DNA form, the CDR3 reads TGTGCCACCAGCAGGGGAAGCGGGTCGAGCACAGATACGCAGTATTTT. Its translation is CATSRGSGSSTDTQYF.

This clonotype appeared a few times. This chain connects TRBV5-1 to TRBJ1-1; D gene ambiguous. V dropped 2 bases and J dropped 1 base, with 9 bases sitting between them. The CDR3 runs 14 residues. Germline assignment: CDR1 SGHRS and CDR2 YFSETQ. The CDR3 loop reads CASSFLATNTEAFF. The CDR3 bases are TGCGCCAGCAGCTTTTTAGCAACGAACACTGAAGCTTTCTTT. The variable domain in full, with the rest retrieved from reference TRBV5-1 and TRBJ1-1, is KAGVTQTPRYLIKTRGQQVTLSCSPISGHRSVSWYQQTPGQGLQFLFEYFSETQRNKGNFPGRFSGRQFSNSRSEMNVSTLELGDSALYLCASSFLATNTEAFFGQGTRLTVV.

The genes are TRBV7-6 and TRBJ2-3; 8 positions match TRBD1. The CDR3 has 14 residues. V dropped 3 bases and J dropped 6; count of bases not matched to a gene: 5. The germline gives CDR1 SGHVS, CDR2 FNYEAQ. The CDR3: CASSLTGARDTQYF. The DNA of the CDR3 is TGTGCCAGCAGCTTGACAGGGGCCCGGGATACGCAGTATTTT.

V is TRBV29-1 and J is TRBJ2-5, with D uncertain. CDR1 and CDR2 (germline): SQVTM, ANQGSEA. Trimming pared 4 bases from V and 1 base from J, leaving 7 bases between. CDR3 length: 12 amino acids. CDR3 nucleotides: TGCAGCGTTGGGGTAGGCCAAGAGACCCAGTACTTC. Its translation: CSVGVGQETQYF.

For the CDR3, the DNA is TGCAGTGCTAGTGGGGGGGGCAGGGCCAGAGGTTCACCCCTCCACTTT. Translation gives CSASGGGRARGSPLHF. V and J are TRBV20-1 and TRBJ1-6, with D maybe TRBD1 (6 bases). V was cut by 3 bases and J by 9 bases, with 21 bases left in between. Germline V gene lookup returns CDR1 DFQATT and CDR2 SNEGSKA (reference sequence). The CDR3 runs to 16 residues.

This clonotype was observed a handful of times. The chain is built from TRBV5-1 and TRBJ2-1, with D unclear. Trimming stripped 0 bases from V and 3 bases from J, with 7 bases between. The CDR3 totals 14 residues. The germline gives CDR1 SGHRS, CDR2 YFSETQ. The CDR3 nucleotides are TGCGCCAGCAGCTTGGGTAATGGCTACAATGAGCAGTTCTTC. This gives the protein CASSLGNGYNEQFF. Using reference TRBV5-1 and TRBJ2-1 for the parts outside the CDR3, the full variable domain is KAGVTQTPRYLIKTRGQQVTLSCSPISGHRSVSWYQQTPGQGLQFLFEYFSETQRNKGNFPGRFSGRQFSNSRSEMNVSTLELGDSALYLCASSLGNGYNEQFFGPGTRLTVL.

This clonotype was found many times. This rearrangement joins TRBV30 to TRBJ1-5; TRBD1 matches at 10 bases. CDR3 length equals 14 residues. The V gene's germline CDR1 is GTSNPN and CDR2 SVGIG (reference sequence). V was clipped by 3 bases and J by 5 bases; unmatched bases: 4. The CDR3 loop reads CAWSIGTGDQPQHF. The CDR3 coding sequence is TGTGCCTGGAGCATCGGGACAGGGGATCAGCCCCAGCATTTT.

The chain has TRBV12-3 or TRBV12-4 and TRBJ2-7; D may be TRBD2 (5 bases). V lost 6 bases, J lost 7 bases, and 25 bases lay in between. The CDR3 loop spans 16 amino acids. CDR3 residues: CASSAILTDPPGEQYF. The DNA of the CDR3 is TGTGCCAGCAGCGCGATCCTGACGGACCCACCGGGAGAGCAGTACTTC.

The table lists this clonotype with many counts. V is TRBV7-8 and J is TRBJ1-5; D is possibly TRBD1 (6 bases). CDR1 and CDR2 from the germline V gene are SGHVS and FQNEAQ. This CDR3 is built from 18 residues. V gave up 3 bases and J gave up 6 bases, with 24 bases separating them. The CDR3 protein is CASSFSAQGYPMGQPQHF. The CDR3 DNA follows: TGTGCCAGCAGCTTCTCAGCACAGGGTTACCCCATGGGTCAGCCCCAGCATTTT.

This clonotype was seen more than once but under ten times. V usage is TRBV4-1 and J usage is TRBJ2-2; TRBD2 might be the D (6 bases). Trimming took 5 bases from V and 8 from J, leaving 15 bases between them. Germline V lookup: CDR1 MGHRA, CDR2 YSYEKL. The CDR3 runs to 14 residues. CDR3 protein: CASSSRPGGGELFF. The CDR3, as DNA: TGCGCCAGCAGCTCCCGACCTGGAGGGGGGGAGCTGTTTTTT.

This clonotype was detected ten times or more. The chain recombines TRBV7-9 with TRBJ2-7; 11 bases are a match to TRBD2. J was trimmed by 0 bases and V by 4 bases; bases with no gene match: 2. The germline gives CDR1 SEHNR, CDR2 FQNEAQ (reference sequence). This CDR3 is 15 amino acids long. CDR3 in amino acids: CASSSGLAGSYEQYF. The CDR3 coding sequence is TGTGCCAGCAGCTCTGGACTAGCGGGCTCCTACGAGCAGTACTTC.

This clonotype turned up a few times. V and J are TRBV12-5 and TRBJ2-7; possible D gene TRBD1, 6 bases. CDR1 is LGHNT and CDR2 is FRNRAP in the germline V gene. The V and J ends lost 5 bases and 1 base respectively, with 12 bases between them. The CDR3 consists of 14 residues. CDR3 sequence reads: CASGPDRESYEQYF. CDR3 bases: TGTGCTAGTGGTCCGGACAGAGAATCCTACGAGCAGTACTTC.